This T cell receptor (beta chain) was recovered during a study of T cell repertoires in cytomegalovirus infection. Study-wide results and limits: The ex vivo response was dominated by HLA-C-restricted CMV-specific TCR beta clonotypes.

Trimming stripped 1 base from V and 7 bases from J, with 7 bases between. CDR3 length: 13 residues. Germline values: CDR1 SGHTA, CDR2 FQGNSA. TCRdb re-called the reads through MiXCR, storing one row per CDR3 protein. The sample consists of under 450,000 distinct CDR3 sequences, approximately 30% of them appearing once. On this clonotype: What it recognizes is unknown.

The source is a human donor in good health (CMV status not recorded). Some clones in this sample may be carry-over from other donors' samples. Sequencing was performed on cultured PBMCs, taken from culture after CMV antigen stimulation. The chain has TRBV7-2 and TRBJ1-4; D is undetermined. The CDR3 sequence is CASSLGRVEKLFF. In DNA, the CDR3 is TGTGCCAGCAGCTTAGGGAGGGTTGAAAAACTGTTTTTT.